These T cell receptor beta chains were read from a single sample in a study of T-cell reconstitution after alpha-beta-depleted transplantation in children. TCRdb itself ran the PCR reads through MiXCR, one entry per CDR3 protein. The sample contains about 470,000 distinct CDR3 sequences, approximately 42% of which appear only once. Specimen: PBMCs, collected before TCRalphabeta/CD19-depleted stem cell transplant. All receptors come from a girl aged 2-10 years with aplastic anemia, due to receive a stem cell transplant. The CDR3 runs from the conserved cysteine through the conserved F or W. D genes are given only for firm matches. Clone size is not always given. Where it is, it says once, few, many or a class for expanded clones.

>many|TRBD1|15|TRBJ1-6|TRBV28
TGTGCCAGCAGTGCTGCCGACAGGGAGAATTCACCCCTCCACTTT
CASSAADRENSPLHF
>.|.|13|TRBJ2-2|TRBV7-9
TGTGCCAGCAGCTTCCTGATTGCCGGGGAGCTGTTTTTT
CASSFLIAGELFF
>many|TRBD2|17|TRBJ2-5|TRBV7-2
TGTGCCAGCAGCTTATATTTTCCAGCGGGAGGGGCGGAGACCCAGTACTTC
CASSLYFPAGGAETQYF
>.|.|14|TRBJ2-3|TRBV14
TGTGCCAGCAGCCAAAGGGACTTCGCAGATACGCAGTATTTT
CASSQRDFADTQYF
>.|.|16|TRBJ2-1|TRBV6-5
TGTGCCAGCAGTTACTCTTCCGAGGGCTACTACAATGAGCAGTTCTTC
CASSYSSEGYYNEQFF
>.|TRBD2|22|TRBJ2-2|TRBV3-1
TGTGCCATCACTACGACGGGACCCGGGGGGCGGGAGGATACACAGAACACCGGGGAGCTGTTTTTT
CAITTTGPGGREDTQNTGELFF
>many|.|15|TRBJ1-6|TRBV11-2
TGTGCCAGCAGCGCCGTCGAGGGGCGGAATTCACCCCTCCACTTT
CASSAVEGRNSPLHF
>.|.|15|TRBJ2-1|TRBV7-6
TGTGCCAGCAGCGCCGACGGGGTCCCCGGCAATGAGCAGTTCTTC
CASSADGVPGNEQFF
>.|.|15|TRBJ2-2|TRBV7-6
TGTGCCAGCAGCTTAGCCGACAGATCCACCGGGGAGCTGTTTTTT
CASSLADRSTGELFF
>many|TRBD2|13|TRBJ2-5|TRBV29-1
TGCAGCGCCCTAACTAGCGGGGGAGAGACCCAGTACTTC
CSALTSGGETQYF
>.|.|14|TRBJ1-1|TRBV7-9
TGTGCCAGCAGCGCATCGACCCTAAACACTGAAGCTTTCTTT
CASSASTLNTEAFF
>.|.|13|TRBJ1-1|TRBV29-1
TGCAGCGTCTCCGAGGGTTTGGTCACTGAAGCTTTCTTT
CSVSEGLVTEAFF
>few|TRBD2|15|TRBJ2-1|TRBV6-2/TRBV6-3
TGTGCCAGCAGTTACATTCCGGGGGGAGGGAATGAGCAGTTCTTC
CASSYIPGGGNEQFF
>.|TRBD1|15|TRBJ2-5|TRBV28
TGTGCCACGGAACCGACAGGGCAAACGTGGGAGACCCAGTACTTC
CATEPTGQTWETQYF
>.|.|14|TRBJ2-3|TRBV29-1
TGCAGCGTTGCGCCCAGCGCTAGCACAGATACGCAGTATTTT
CSVAPSASTDTQYF
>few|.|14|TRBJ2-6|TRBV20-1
TGCAGTGTCGCTAGGGGCTCTGGGGCCAACGTCCTGACTTTC
CSVARGSGANVLTF
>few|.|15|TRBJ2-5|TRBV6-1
TGTGCCAGCACCCCCCAGGCGGGACTCCAAGAGACCCAGTACTTC
CASTPQAGLQETQYF
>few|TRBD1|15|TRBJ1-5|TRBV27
TGTGCCAGCGGGCTGTACAGGGGGGACAATCAGCCCCAGCATTTT
CASGLYRGDNQPQHF
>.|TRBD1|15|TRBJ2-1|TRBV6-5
TGTGCCAGCAGTGACTCGACAGGGTCCTACAATGAGCAGTTCTTC
CASSDSTGSYNEQFF
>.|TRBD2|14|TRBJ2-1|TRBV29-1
TGCAGCGTTCCTCGCCTAGCGGGAGGTAATGAGCAGTTCTTC
CSVPRLAGGNEQFF
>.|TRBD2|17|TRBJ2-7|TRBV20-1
TGCAGTGCTAGATCCGGGGAAAGAGGACTAGGGTCCTACGAGCAGTACTTC
CSARSGERGLGSYEQYF
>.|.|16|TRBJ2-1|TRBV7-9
TGTGCCAGCAGCTCCCAGTCGAGCGCTTCCTACAATGAGCAGTTCTTC
CASSSQSSASYNEQFF
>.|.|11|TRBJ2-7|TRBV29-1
TGCAGCGTGGGGCTAAACCACGAGCAGTACTTC
CSVGLNHEQYF
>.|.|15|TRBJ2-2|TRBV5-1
TGCGCCAGCAGCTTCGTACCACATAACACCGGGGAGCTGTTTTTT
CASSFVPHNTGELFF
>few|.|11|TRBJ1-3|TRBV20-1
TGCAGTGCTAGATCCCGCCTCTCCATATATTTT
CSARSRLSIYF
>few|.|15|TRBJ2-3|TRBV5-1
TGCGCCAGCAGCTTGGATACGACAGAACCAGATACGCAGTATTTT
CASSLDTTEPDTQYF
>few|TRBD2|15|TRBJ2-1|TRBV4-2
TGTGCCAGCAGCCAACGACTAGCGGCTTACAATGAGCAGTTCTTC
CASSQRLAAYNEQFF
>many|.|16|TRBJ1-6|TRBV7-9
TGTGCCAGCAGCTCCGGGACGTTTTCCTATAATTCACCCCTCCACTTT
CASSSGTFSYNSPLHF
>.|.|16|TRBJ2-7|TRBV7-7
TGTGCCAGCAGCTTAGGGCCTGGGGGGGCTCCCTACGAGCAGTACTTC
CASSLGPGGAPYEQYF
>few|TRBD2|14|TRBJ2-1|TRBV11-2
TGTGCCAGCAGCGCCCTTAGCGGGAGTCATGAGCAGTTCTTC
CASSALSGSHEQFF
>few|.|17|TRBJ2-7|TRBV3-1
TGTGCCAGCAGCCACCACCTACCGGGACTGGGGTCATACGAGCAGTACTTC
CASSHHLPGLGSYEQYF
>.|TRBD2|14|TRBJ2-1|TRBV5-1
TGCGCCAGCAGCTGGCTAGCGGGAAACAATGAGCAGTTCTTC
CASSWLAGNNEQFF
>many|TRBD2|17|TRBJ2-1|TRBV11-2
TGTGCCAGCAGCCGACGGGATAGCGGGAGCTCCTACAATGAGCAGTTCTTC
CASSRRDSGSSYNEQFF
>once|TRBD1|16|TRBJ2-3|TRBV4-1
TGCGCCAGCAGCCAACCGGACAGGCCGAGCACAGATACGCAGTATTTT
CASSQPDRPSTDTQYF
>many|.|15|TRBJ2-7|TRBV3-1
TGTGCCAGCAGCCGCGACCCCAGGGGCTCCTACGAGCAGTACTTC
CASSRDPRGSYEQYF
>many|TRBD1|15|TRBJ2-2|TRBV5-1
TGCGCCAGCAGCTGGGGAACCGGGACAGCCGGGGAGCTGTTTTTT
CASSWGTGTAGELFF
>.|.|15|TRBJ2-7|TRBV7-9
TGTGCCAGCAGCTTAGTAACTAGCAATCCTCCCGAGCAGTACTTC
CASSLVTSNPPEQYF
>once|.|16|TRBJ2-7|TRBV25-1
TGTGCCAGCAGTGCCACAGGGGGGGATAACTGCTACGAGCAGTACTTC
CASSATGGDNCYEQYF
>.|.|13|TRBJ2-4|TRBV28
TGTGCCAGCAGTCCCCCCCGTCGGAACATTCAGTACTTC
CASSPPRRNIQYF
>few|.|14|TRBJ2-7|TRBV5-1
TGCGCCAGCAGCGCCCAGGGGTCGTTCTACGAGCAGTACTTC
CASSAQGSFYEQYF
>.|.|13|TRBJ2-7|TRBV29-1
TGCAGCGCTACAGGGCTCGGTGTGTACGAGCAGTACTTC
CSATGLGVYEQYF
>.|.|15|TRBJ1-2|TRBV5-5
TGTGCCAGCAGCTTAAGTACGGGGTTTGGCTATGGCGACACCTTC
CASSLSTGFGYGDTF
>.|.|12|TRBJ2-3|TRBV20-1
TGCAGTGTGGGCGGGGTGGCAGATACGCAGTATTTT
CSVGGVADTQYF
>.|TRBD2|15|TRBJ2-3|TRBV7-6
TGTGCCAGCAGCTCCGCGACTAGCGGGACTTATACGCAGTATTTT
CASSSATSGTYTQYF
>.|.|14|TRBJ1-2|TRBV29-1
TGCAGCGTTGGATGGGGGCAGGATAAGTATGGCTACACCTTC
CSVGWGQDKYGYTF
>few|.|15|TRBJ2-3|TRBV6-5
TGTGCCAGCAGTTACGAAGGGCGGAGCACAGATACGCAGTATTTT
CASSYEGRSTDTQYF
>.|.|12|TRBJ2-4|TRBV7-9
TGTGCCGGCGTCGACATCAAAAACATTCAGTACTTC
CAGVDIKNIQYF
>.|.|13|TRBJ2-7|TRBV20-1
TGCAGTGTCAGGGGCAGGAGTTCCTACGAGCAGTACTTC
CSVRGRSSYEQYF
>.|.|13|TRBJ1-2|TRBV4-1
TGCGCCAGCAGCCAAGTAGAAAACTATGGCTACACCTTC
CASSQVENYGYTF
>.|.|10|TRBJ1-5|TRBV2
TGTGCCAGCAGGGATGGGGCTGCGCATTTT
CASRDGAAHF
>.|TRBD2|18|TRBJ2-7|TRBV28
TGTGCCAGCAGTTTTCTAGGAGACCAGCGGGGCCGCGGCTGGGAGCAGTACTTC
CASSFLGDQRGRGWEQYF
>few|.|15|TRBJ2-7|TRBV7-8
TGTGCCAGCAGCTTAGCGGGGCCAGGGAGTGGCGAGCAGTACTTC
CASSLAGPGSGEQYF
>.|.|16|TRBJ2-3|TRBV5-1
TGCGCCAGCAGCTTTGACATACGCCATCCCACAGATACGCAGTATTTT
CASSFDIRHPTDTQYF
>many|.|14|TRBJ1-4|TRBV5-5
TGTGCCAGCAGCAGAACAGGAGATGGCGAAAAACTGTTTTTT
CASSRTGDGEKLFF